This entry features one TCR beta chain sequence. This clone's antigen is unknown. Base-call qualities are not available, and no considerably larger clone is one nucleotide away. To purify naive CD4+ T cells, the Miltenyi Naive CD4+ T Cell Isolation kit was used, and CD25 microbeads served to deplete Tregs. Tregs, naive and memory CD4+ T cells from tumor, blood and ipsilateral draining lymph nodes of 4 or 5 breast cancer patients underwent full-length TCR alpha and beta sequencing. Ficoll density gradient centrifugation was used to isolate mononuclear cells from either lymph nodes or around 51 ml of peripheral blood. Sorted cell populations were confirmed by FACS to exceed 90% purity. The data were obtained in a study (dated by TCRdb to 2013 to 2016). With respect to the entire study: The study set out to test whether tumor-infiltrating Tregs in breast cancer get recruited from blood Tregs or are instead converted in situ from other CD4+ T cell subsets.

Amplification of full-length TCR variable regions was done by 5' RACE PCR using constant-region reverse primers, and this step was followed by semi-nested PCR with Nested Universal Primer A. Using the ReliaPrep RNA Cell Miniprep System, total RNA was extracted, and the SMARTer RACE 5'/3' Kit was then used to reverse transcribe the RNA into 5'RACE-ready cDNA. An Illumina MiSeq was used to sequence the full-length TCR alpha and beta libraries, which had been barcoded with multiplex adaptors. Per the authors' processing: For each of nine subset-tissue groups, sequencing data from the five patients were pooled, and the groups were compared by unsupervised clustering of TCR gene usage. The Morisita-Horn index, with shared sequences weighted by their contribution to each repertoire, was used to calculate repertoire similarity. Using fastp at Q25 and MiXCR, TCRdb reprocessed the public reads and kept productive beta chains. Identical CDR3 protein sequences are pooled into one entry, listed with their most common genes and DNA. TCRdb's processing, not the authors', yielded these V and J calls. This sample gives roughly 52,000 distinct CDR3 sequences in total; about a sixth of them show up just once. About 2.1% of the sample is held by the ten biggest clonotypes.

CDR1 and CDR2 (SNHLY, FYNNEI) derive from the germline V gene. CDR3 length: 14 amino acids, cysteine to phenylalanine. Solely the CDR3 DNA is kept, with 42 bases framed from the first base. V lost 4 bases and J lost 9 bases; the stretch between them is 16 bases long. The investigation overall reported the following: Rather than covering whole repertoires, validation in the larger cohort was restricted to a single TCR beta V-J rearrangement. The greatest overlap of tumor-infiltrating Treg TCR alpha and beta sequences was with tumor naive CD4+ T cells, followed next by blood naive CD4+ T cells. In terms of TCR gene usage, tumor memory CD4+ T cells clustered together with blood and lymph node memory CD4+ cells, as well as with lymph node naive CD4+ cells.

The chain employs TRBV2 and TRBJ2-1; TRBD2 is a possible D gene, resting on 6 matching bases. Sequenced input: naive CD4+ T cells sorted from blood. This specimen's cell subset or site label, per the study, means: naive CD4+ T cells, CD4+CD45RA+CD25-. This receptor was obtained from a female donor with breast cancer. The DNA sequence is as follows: TGTGCCAGCAGTGTCCTCGGGAGTCAGGGTGAGCAGTTCTTC. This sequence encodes CASSVLGSQGEQFF.